This T cell receptor beta chain was identified during a study of identical twins. General study findings and limits: Memory repertoires showed no such pattern, whereas abundant cord blood beta clonotypes carried fewer insertions. It was possible that invariant MAIT and iNKT cells partly confounded the zero-insertion analyses.

CDR3 size: 11 residues. CDR1 MDHEN and CDR2 SYDVKM come from the germline V gene. Between the trimmed V and J ends, which lost 11 bases and 8 bases, there was a span of 15 bases. Every one of the donors was a healthy Caucasian. This clonotype was seen a few times. What it recognizes is unknown. Via MiXCR, TCRdb re-called the 5' RACE reads, giving one row per CDR3 protein. The data hold about 220,000 distinct CDR3 sequences, with roughly a tenth observed a single time. The sample consisted of memory (CD45RO+) T cells sorted from blood. This receptor was identified in a young woman in good health. This sequence joins TRBV28 and TRBJ1-2; perhaps TRBD1 as D (5 bases). This CDR3 reads CALRGGRGYTF. Here the CDR3 DNA reads TGTGCCTTAAGGGGCGGGCGCGGCTACACCTTC.